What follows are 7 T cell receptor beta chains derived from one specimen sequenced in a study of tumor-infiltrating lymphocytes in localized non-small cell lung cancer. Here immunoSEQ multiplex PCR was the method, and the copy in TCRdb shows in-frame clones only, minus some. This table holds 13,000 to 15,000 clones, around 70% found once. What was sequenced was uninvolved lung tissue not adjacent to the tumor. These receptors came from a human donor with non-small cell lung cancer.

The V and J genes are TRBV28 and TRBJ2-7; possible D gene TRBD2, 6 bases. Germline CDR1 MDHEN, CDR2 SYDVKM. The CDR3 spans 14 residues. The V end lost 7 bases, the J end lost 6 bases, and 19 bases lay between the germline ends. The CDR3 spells CASKGGTSWGEQYF. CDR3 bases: TGTGCCAGCAAAGGCGGGACCTCCTGGGGCGAGCAGTACTTC. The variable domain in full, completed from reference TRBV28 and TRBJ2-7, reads DVKVTQSSRYLVKRTGEKVFLECVQDMDHENMFWYRQDPGLGLRLIYFSYDVKMKEKGDIPEGYSVSREKKERFSLILESASTNQTSMYLCASKGGTSWGEQYFGPGTRLTVT.

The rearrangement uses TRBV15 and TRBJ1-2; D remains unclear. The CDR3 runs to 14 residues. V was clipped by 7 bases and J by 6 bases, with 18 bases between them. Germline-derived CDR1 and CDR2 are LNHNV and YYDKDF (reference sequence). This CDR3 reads CATTPAGLKDGYTF. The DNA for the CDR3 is TGTGCCACCACGCCGGCGGGCTTAAAGGATGGCTACACCTTC.

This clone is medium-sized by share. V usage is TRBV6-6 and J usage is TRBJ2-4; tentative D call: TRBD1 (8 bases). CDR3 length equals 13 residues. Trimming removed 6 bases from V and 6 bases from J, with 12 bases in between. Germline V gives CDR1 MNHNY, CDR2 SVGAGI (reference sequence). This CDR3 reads CASRHRGGNIQYF. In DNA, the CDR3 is TGTGCCAGCAGGCACAGGGGGGGAAACATTCAGTACTTC.

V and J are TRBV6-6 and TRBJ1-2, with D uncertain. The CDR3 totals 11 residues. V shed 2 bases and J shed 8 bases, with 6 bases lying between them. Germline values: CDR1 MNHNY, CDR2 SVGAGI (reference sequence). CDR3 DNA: TGTGCCAGCAGTTACGGGTCCGGCTACACCTTC. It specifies CASSYGSGYTF.

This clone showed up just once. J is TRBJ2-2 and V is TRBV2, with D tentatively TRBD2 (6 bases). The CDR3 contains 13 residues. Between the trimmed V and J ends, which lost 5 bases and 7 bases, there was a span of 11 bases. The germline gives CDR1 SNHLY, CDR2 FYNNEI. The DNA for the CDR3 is TGTGCCAGCAGTCCCCGGGGGTTCGGGGAGCTGTTTTTT. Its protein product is CASSPRGFGELFF.

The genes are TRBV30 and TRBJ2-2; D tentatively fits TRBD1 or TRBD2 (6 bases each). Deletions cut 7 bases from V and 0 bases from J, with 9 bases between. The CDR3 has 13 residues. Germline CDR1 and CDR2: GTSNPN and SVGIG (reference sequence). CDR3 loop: CASGAPNTGELFF. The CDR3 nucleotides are TGTGCCTCGGGGGCTCCGAACACCGGGGAGCTGTTTTTT.

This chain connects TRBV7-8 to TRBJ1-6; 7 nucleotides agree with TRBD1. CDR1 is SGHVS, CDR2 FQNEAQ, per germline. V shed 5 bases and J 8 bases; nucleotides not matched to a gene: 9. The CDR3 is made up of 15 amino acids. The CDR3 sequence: CASSPRGRGDSPLHF. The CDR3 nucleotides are TGTGCCAGCAGCCCAAGGGGGCGCGGGGATTCACCCCTCCACTTT.